Given below is one T cell receptor beta chain in context. Assay used: immunoSEQ multiplex PCR; TCRdb lists only in-frame clones, some missing. The sample includes around 2.1 million clones, around 93% of them seen just once. This specimen comes from a study of shared clonotypes between healthy human individuals. Terminally differentiated effector memory CD45RA+ cells were excluded from the naive CD8 cells, which were CD45RO-negative and positively selected for CCR7. There are 15 residues in the CDR3. Germline CDR1 reads MNHEY; CDR2 reads SMNVEV (reference sequence). V dropped 0 bases and J dropped 1 base, with 9 bases sitting between them.

J is TRBJ1-1 and V is TRBV27; D is undetermined. Sequencing was performed on naive CD8+ T cells from PBMCs. This clonotype originated in a man younger than 35 in good health. Some clones in this sample may be carry-over from other donors' samples. The CDR3: CASSLSFSSNTEAFF. In DNA, the CDR3 is TGTGCCAGCAGTTTATCGTTCAGTTCGAACACTGAAGCTTTCTTT.